The entry below gives a single T cell receptor (beta chain) sequence along with its context. Method: immunoSEQ multiplex PCR; TCRdb's copy keeps in-frame clones and lacks some. The sample has about 95,000 clones; roughly 79% are singletons. These data belong to a study of blood T cell repertoires in COVID-19. The ends were cut back, 7 bases at V and 4 bases at J, with 13 bases in the middle. Germline CDR1 reads LNHDA; CDR2 reads SQIVND (reference sequence). The CDR3 is made up of 13 amino acids. This TCR came from a man older than 75 with COVID-19, enrolled during active disease. The genes are TRBV19 and TRBJ1-2, with a weak D call TRBD1 (5 bases). Sequencing input: peripheral blood. CDR3 coding DNA: TGTGCCAGTACTGGGGGGGATGGCTATGGCTACACCTTC. It codes for CASTGGDGYGYTF.